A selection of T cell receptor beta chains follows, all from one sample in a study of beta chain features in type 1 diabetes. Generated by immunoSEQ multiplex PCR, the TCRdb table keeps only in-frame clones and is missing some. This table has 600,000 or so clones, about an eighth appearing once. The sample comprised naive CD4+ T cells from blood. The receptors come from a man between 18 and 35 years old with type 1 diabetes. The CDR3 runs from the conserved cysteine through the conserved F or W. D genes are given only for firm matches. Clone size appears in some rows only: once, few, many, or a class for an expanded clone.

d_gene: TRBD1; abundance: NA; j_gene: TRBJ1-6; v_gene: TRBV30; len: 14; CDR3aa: CAWSLTGRNSPLHF; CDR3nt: TGTGCCTGGAGTTTGACAGGGCGTAATTCACCCCTCCACTTT
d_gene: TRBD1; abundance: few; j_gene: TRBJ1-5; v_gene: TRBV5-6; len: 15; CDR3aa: CASSFRDRAIQPQHF; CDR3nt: TGTGCCAGCAGCTTCCGGGACAGGGCTATTCAGCCCCAGCATTTT
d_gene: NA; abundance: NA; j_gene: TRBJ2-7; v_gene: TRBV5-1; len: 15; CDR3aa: CASSLASGAAYEQYF; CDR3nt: TGCGCCAGCAGCTTGGCATCGGGAGCTGCCTACGAGCAGTACTTC
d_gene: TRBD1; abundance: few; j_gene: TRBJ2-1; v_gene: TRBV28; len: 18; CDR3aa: CASSFGTGRGAAYNEQFF; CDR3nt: TGTGCCAGCAGTTTTGGGACAGGCAGGGGGGCAGCCTACAATGAGCAGTTCTTC
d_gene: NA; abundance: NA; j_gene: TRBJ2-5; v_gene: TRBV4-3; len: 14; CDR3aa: CASSQALTQETQYF; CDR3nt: TGCGCCAGCAGCCAAGCTCTTACCCAAGAGACCCAGTACTTC
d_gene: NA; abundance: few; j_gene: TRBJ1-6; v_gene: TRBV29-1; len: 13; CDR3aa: CSVGADAHSPLHF; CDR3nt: TGCAGCGTTGGGGCAGACGCACATTCACCCCTCCACTTT
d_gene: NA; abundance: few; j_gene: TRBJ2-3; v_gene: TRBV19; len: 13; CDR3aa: CASSPSGADTQYF; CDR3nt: TGTGCCAGTAGTCCGTCAGGGGCGGATACGCAGTATTTT
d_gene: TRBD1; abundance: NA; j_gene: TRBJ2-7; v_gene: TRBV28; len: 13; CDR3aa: CASSRDRENEQYF; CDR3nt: TGTGCCAGCAGTCGGGACAGGGAAAACGAGCAGTACTTC
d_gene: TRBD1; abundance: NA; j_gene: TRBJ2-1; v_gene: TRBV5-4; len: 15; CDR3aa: CASSLAGQAYNEQFF; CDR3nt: TGTGCCAGCAGCTTGGCGGGACAGGCGTACAATGAGCAGTTCTTC
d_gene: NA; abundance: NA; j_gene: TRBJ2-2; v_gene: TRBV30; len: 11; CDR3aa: CASTGRWKLFF; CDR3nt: TGTGCCTCCACCGGAAGATGGAAGCTGTTTTTT
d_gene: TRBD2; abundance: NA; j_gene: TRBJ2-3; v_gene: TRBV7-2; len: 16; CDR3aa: CASSGLAGVSTDTQYF; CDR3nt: TGTGCCAGCAGCGGACTAGCGGGGGTGAGCACAGATACGCAGTATTTT
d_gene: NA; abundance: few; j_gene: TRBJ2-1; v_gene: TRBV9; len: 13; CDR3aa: CASSVVGGGEQFF; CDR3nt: TGTGCCAGCAGCGTAGTGGGAGGGGGTGAGCAGTTCTTC
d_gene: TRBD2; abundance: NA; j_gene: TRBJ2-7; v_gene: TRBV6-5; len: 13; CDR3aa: CASRKAGSYEQYF; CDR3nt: TGTGCCAGCAGGAAAGCGGGGAGCTACGAGCAGTACTTC
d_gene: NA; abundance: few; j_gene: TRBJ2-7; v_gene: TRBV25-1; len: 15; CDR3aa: CASSESGRAAFEQYF; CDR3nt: TGTGCCAGCAGTGAATCCGGCCGCGCGGCATTCGAGCAGTACTTC
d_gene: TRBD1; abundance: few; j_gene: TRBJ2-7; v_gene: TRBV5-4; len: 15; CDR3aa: CASSPPGQSTYEQYF; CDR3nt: TGTGCCAGCAGTCCTCCGGGACAGTCGACCTACGAGCAGTACTTC
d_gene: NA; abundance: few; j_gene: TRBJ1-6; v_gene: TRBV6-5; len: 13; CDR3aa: CASAPQGLSPLHF; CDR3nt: TGTGCCAGCGCCCCGCAGGGACTCTCACCCCTCCACTTT
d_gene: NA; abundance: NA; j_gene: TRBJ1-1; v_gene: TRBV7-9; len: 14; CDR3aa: CASSPGHVNTEAFF; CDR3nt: TGTGCCAGCAGCCCCGGACATGTGAACACTGAAGCTTTCTTT
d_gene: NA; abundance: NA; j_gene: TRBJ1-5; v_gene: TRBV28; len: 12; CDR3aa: CAEGPSNQPQHF; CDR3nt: TGTGCCGAAGGTCCTAGCAATCAGCCCCAGCATTTT
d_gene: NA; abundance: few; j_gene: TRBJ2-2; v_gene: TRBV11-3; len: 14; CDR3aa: CASSLDRDTGELFF; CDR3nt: TGTGCCAGCAGCTTAGATAGGGACACCGGGGAGCTGTTTTTT
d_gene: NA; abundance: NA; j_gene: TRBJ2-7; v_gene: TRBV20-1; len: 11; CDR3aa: CSARAGHEQYF; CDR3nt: TGCAGTGCTAGAGCTGGCCACGAGCAGTACTTC
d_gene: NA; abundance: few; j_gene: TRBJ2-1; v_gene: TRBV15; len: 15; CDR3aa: CATSRGAGGKGEQFF; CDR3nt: TGTGCCACCAGCAGAGGGGCAGGAGGAAAAGGCGAGCAGTTCTTC
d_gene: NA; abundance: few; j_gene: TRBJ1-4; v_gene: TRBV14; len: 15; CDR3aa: CASSPIRDTGEKLFF; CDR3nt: TGTGCCAGCAGCCCGATCAGGGACACAGGTGAAAAACTGTTTTTT
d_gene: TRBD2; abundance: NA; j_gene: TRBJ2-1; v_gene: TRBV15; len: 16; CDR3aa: CATSRGGSGKNNEQFF; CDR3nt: TGTGCCACCAGCAGAGGAGGAAGCGGGAAGAACAATGAGCAGTTCTTC
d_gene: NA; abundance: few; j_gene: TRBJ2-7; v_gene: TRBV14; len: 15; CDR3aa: CASSQGAGAGYEQYF; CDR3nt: TGTGCCAGCAGCCAAGGGGCAGGGGCTGGCTACGAGCAGTACTTC
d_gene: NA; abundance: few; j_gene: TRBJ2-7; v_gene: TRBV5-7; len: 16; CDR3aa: CASSLACADLKYEQYF; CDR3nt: TGTGCCAGCAGCTTGGCTTGCGCGGACCTGAAGTACGAGCAGTACTTC
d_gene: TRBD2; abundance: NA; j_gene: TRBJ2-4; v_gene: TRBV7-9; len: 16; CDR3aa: CASSLRLAGEGNIQYF; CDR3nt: TGTGCCAGCAGCCTCCGACTAGCGGGAGAGGGAAACATTCAGTACTTC
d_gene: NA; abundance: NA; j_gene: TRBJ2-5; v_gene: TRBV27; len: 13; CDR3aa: CASSYDPKETQYF; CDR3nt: TGTGCCAGCAGTTACGACCCCAAAGAGACCCAGTACTTC
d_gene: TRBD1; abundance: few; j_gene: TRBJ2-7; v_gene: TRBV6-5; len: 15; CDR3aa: CASSYGRTGSYEQYF; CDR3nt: TGTGCCAGCAGTTACGGGAGGACAGGGTCCTACGAGCAGTACTTC
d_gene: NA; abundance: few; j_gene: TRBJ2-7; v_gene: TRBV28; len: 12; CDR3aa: CASSTTYYEQYF; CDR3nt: TGTGCCAGCAGTACAACTTACTACGAGCAGTACTTC
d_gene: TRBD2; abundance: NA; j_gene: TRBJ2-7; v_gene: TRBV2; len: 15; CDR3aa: CASSESLAGLYELNF; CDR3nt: TGTGCCAGCAGTGAATCGCTAGCGGGGTTATACGAGTTAAACTTC
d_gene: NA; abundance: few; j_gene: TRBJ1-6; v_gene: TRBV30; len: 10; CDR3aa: CAWNPLTLHF; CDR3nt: TGTGCCTGGAATCCCCTCACCCTCCACTTT
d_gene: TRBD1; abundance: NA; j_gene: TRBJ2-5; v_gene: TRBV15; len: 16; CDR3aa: CATSGGLGQGLETQYF; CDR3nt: TGTGCCACCAGCGGAGGTTTGGGACAGGGTCTGGAGACCCAGTACTTC
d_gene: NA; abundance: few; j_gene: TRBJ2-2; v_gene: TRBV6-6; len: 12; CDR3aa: CASTGNTGELFF; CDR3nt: TGTGCCAGCACAGGGAACACCGGGGAGCTGTTTTTT
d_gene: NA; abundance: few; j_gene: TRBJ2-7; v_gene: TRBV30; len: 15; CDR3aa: CAWRSLGRGSPEQYF; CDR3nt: TGTGCCTGGAGGAGCCTGGGCAGGGGCTCTCCCGAGCAGTACTTC
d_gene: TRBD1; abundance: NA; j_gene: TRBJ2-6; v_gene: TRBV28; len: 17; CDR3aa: CASSLGQGAFGANVLTF; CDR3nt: TGTGCCAGCAGTTTGGGACAGGGGGCGTTCGGGGCCAACGTCCTGACTTTC
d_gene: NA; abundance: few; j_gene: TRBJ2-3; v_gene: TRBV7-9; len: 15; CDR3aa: CASSLVREGTDTQYF; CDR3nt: TGTGCCAGCAGCTTAGTCCGGGAAGGGACAGATACGCAGTATTTT
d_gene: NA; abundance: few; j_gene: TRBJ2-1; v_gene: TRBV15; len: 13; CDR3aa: CATSLTRPNEQFF; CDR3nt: TGTGCCACCAGCCTCACTCGCCCCAATGAGCAGTTCTTC
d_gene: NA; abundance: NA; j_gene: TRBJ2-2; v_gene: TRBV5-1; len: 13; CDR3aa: CASSLDSTGELFF; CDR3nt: TGCGCCAGCAGCTTGGATTCTACCGGGGAGCTGTTTTTT
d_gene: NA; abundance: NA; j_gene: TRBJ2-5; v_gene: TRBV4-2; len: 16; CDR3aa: CASSQVALLEQETQYF; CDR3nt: TGTGCCAGCAGCCAAGTAGCGTTATTGGAACAAGAGACCCAGTACTTC
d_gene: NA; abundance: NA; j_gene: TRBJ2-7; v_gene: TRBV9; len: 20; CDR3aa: CASSSGSGQAGRSHAYEQYF; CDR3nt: TGTGCCAGCAGCTCCGGGTCGGGGCAAGCGGGCCGGTCCCATGCCTACGAGCAGTACTTC
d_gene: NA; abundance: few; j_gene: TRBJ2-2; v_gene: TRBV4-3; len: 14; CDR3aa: CASMDRSNTGELFF; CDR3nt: TGCGCCAGCATGGACAGATCGAACACCGGGGAGCTGTTTTTT
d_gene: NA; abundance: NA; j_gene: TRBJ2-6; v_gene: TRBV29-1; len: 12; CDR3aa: CSVGSGANVLTF; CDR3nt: TGCAGCGTTGGATCTGGGGCCAACGTCCTGACTTTC
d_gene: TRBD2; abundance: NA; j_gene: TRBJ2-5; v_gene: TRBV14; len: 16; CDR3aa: CASSLLTSGAGETQYF; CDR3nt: TGTGCCAGCAGCCTTTTGACTAGCGGGGCCGGAGAGACCCAGTACTTC
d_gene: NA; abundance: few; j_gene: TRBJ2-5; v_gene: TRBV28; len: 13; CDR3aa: CASSLGGVETQYF; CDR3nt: TGTGCCAGCAGCCTGGGGGGAGTGGAGACCCAGTACTTC
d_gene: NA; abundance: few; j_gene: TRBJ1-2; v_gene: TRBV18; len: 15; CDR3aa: CASSPGTGGNYGYTF; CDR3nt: TGTGCCAGCTCCCCCGGAACGGGGGGTAACTATGGCTACACCTTC
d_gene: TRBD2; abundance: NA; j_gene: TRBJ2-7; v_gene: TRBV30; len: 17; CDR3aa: CAWRTGPGLAGGYEQYF; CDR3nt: TGTGCCTGGCGGACAGGGCCGGGACTAGCGGGAGGGTACGAGCAGTACTTC
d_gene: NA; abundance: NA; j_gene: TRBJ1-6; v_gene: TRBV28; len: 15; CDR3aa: CASSRGSSYNSPLHF; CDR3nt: TGTGCCAGCAGTAGGGGAAGCTCCTATAATTCACCCCTCCACTTT
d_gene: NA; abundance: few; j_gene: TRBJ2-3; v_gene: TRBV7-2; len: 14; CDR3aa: CASSLGGYADTQYF; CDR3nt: TGTGCCAGCAGCTTAGGGGGGTATGCAGATACGCAGTATTTT
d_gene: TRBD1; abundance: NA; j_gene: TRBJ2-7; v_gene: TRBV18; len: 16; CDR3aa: CASSPPSPTGAYEQYF; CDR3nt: TGTGCCAGCTCACCCCCGTCCCCGACAGGGGCCTACGAGCAGTACTTC
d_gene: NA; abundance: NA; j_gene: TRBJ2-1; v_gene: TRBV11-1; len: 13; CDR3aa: CASSELTYNEQFF; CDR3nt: TGTGCCAGCAGCGAACTTACCTACAATGAGCAGTTCTTC
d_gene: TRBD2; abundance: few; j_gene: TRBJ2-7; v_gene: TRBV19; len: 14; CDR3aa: CASSIPGAGGEQYF; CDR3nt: TGTGCCAGTAGTATCCCGGGAGCGGGAGGTGAGCAGTACTTC
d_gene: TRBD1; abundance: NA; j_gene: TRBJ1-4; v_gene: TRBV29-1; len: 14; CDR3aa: CSVRGQGTNEKLFF; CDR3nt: TGCAGCGTTCGGGGACAGGGTACTAATGAAAAACTGTTTTTT
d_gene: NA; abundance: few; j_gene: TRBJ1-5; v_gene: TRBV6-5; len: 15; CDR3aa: CASSYSGSSNQPQHF; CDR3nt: TGTGCCAGCAGTTACTCCGGGAGTAGCAATCAGCCCCAGCATTTT
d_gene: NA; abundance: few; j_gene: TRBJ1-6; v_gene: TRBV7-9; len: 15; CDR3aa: CASSSHVSINSPLHF; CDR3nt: TGTGCCAGCAGCTCCCACGTGTCGATTAATTCACCCCTCCACTTT
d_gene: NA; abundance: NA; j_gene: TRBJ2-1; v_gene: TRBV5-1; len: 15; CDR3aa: CASSLDEPPYNEQFF; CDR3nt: TGCGCCAGCAGCTTGGACGAGCCACCTTACAATGAGCAGTTCTTC
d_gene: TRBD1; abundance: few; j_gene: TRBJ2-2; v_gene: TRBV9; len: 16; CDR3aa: CASSVGQGAGTGELFF; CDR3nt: TGTGCCAGCAGCGTAGGCCAGGGGGCAGGCACCGGGGAGCTGTTTTTT
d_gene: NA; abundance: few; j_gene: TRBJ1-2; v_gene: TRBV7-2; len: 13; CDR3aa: CASSPTQIAGYTF; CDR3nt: TGTGCCAGCAGCCCGACTCAAATCGCGGGCTACACCTTC
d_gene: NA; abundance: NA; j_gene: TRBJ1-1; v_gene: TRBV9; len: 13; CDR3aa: CASSGGVDTEAFF; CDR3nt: TGTGCCAGCAGCGGAGGGGTGGACACTGAAGCTTTCTTT
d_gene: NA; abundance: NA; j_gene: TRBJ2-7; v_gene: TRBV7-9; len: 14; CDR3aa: CASSVTTVSYEQYF; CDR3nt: TGTGCCAGCAGCGTAACGACAGTCTCCTACGAGCAGTACTTC